The following is a TCR beta chain sequence with its context. Its antigen is not identified. Assay: immunoSEQ multiplex PCR; the TCRdb copy retains only in-frame clones and omits some. The sample consists of roughly 230,000 clones, about 92% of them appearing once. V shed 1 base and J 5 bases; nucleotides not matched to a gene: 5. The CDR3 runs to 15 residues. Germline lookup yields CDR1 LNHDA and CDR2 SQIVND (reference sequence). The sample belongs to a study of cytomegalovirus exposure and HLA in healthy donors. Regarding the study as a whole: CMV antigen specificity was confirmed in vitro for three CMV-associated chains. According to reports, the classifier identified cytomegalovirus status with high specificity and sensitivity. The study labeled about 160 TCR beta chains cytomegalovirus-associated.

These donors were members of the 120-subject validation cohort, a group separate from the roughly 670-subject first cohort. This chain uses TRBV19 with TRBJ2-7; 10 bases are shared with TRBD1. Sequenced: PBMCs. The receptor was derived from a woman in her 30s in good health and CMV-seronegative. Here the CDR3 reads CASSIAGTGANEQYF. The CDR3 DNA is TGTGCCAGTAGTATAGCCGGGACAGGGGCCAACGAGCAGTACTTC. Combining the CDR3 with reference TRBV19 and TRBJ2-7 gives the whole variable domain DGGITQSPKYLFRKEGQNVTLSCEQNLNHDAMYWYRQDPGQGLRLIYYSQIVNDFQKGDIAEGYSVSREKKESFPLTVTSAQKNPTAFYLCASSIAGTGANEQYFGPGTRLTVT.